This record covers a single T cell receptor (beta chain). Its antigen is still unknown. The sample is drawn from a study of cytomegalovirus exposure and HLA in healthy donors. Study results and limitations: Later work associated fewer than 20,000 TCR beta sequences with HLA alleles at 0.05 false discovery rate. Analyses of presence/absence relied on an assumption of roughly uniform sequencing depth across donors. CMV serostatus was the sole immune exposure information available. TCR beta chains numbering more than 150 were designated cytomegalovirus-associated.

Primers: 60 Vbeta forward and 13 Jbeta reverse. The method was immunoSEQ multiplex PCR; TCRdb's version includes in-frame clones alone and lacks a portion of them. The sample shows 100,000 to 120,000 clones, around 87% of them seen only once. In germline, CDR1 is SGHDT, CDR2 YYEEEE. V lost 3 bases to trimming and J lost 1 base, with 16 bases between them. CDR3 length: 16 amino acids. The receptor was isolated from a man between 40 and 49 years old in good health and CMV-seronegative. The material sequenced was PBMCs. V is TRBV5-6 and J is TRBJ1-1, with a weak D call TRBD1 (5 bases). The CDR3 nucleotides are TGTGCCAGCAGCTCGCCAGCCCCCCAGGGGAACACTGAAGCTTTCTTT. This gives the protein CASSSPAPQGNTEAFF.